Listed here are 15 T cell receptor beta chains from one sample, sequenced in a study of blood T cell repertoires in COVID-19. Data came from immunoSEQ multiplex PCR; TCRdb stores just in-frame clones and leaves some out. Here the sample spans 55,000 to 70,000 clones, roughly 80% being singletons. The material sequenced was peripheral blood. These receptors originate from an elderly woman with acute or convalescent COVID-19.

The chain is built from TRBV19 and TRBJ1-5; D is ambiguous. This CDR3 is 17 amino acids long. Trimming pared 3 bases from V and 0 bases from J, leaving 15 bases between. Germline V gives CDR1 LNHDA, CDR2 SQIVND (reference sequence). This CDR3 is CASSMSLIGFSNQPQHF. The CDR3 nucleotides are TGTGCCAGTAGTATGTCATTGATCGGGTTTAGCAATCAGCCCCAGCATTTT.

This clone was seen only a few times. The chain joins TRBV5-4 to TRBJ2-2; 7 bases are shared with TRBD2. Germline V gives CDR1 SGHNT, CDR2 YYREEE (reference sequence). This CDR3 is built from 14 residues. J gave up 6 bases and V 0 bases, and 2 bases lay outside the gene matches. The CDR3 DNA reads as TGTGCCAGCAGCTTGGCCCGGGGGGCCGGGGAGCTGTTTTTT. Its protein is CASSLARGAGELFF.

The V and J genes are TRBV5-4 and TRBJ2-3, with TRBD2 matching 14 bases. The CDR3 is made up of 15 amino acids. The trim removed 7 bases at V and 6 bases at J, leaving 7 bases unmatched. Germline CDR1 SGHNT, CDR2 YYREEE (reference sequence). The CDR3 DNA is TGTGCCAGCGCCCGACTAGCGGGGGGGCTGGATACGCAGTATTTT. This codes for CASARLAGGLDTQYF.

The J gene is TRBJ2-1, the V gene TRBV2, with 7 bases lining up with TRBD1. Trimming removed 5 bases from V and 0 bases from J; junction bases left unmatched: 4. CDR3 length equals 15 residues. Germline-derived CDR1 and CDR2 are SNHLY and FYNNEI. The CDR3 bases are TGTGCCAGCAGTAATGACAGGGCCTCCTACAATGAGCAGTTCTTC. Its translation: CASSNDRASYNEQFF. The full variable domain, rest sourced from reference TRBV2 and TRBJ2-1, is EPEVTQTPSHQVTQMGQEVILRCVPISNHLYFYWYRQILGQKVEFLVSFYNNEISEKSEIFDDQFSVERPDGSNFTLKIRSTKLEDSAMYFCASSNDRASYNEQFFGPGTRLTVL.

This clone has more than one count but fewer than ten. The V and J genes are TRBV5-4 and TRBJ2-3, with D possibly TRBD2 on 6 matching bases. Germline values: CDR1 SGHNT, CDR2 YYREEE (reference sequence). The CDR3 is 13 amino acids. Trimming removed 4 bases at V and 7 bases at J, with 13 bases between. CDR3 nucleotide sequence: TGTGCCAGCAGCGGGTGGGGAGGACATACGCAGTATTTT. Residues: CASSGWGGHTQYF.

This clone has just a few counts. The chain recombines TRBV10-2 with TRBJ1-5; D might be TRBD1 (6 bases). The CDR3 covers 17 residues. From germline, CDR1 is WSHSY and CDR2 SAAADI. Trimming shortened V by 3 bases and J by 2 bases, and 17 bases separated the two germline ends. The CDR3 region has the DNA TGCGCCAGCAGTGACCCAGGGACACTCGGGGGCAATCAGCCCCAGCATTTT. Its translation: CASSDPGTLGGNQPQHF.

This sequence joins TRBV18 and TRBJ1-1; the D gene is possibly TRBD1 (6 bases). The germline gives CDR1 KGHSH, CDR2 LQKENI. There are 15 residues in the CDR3. V lost 3 bases and J 2 bases, leaving 13 bases between the germline ends. CDR3 sequence reads: CASSPRPDSNTEAFF. Here the CDR3 DNA reads TGTGCCAGCTCACCTCGGCCGGACAGTAACACTGAAGCTTTCTTT.

J is TRBJ2-2 and V is TRBV7-9; 8 bases line up with TRBD1. This CDR3 region has 15 residues. Germline loops: CDR1 SEHNR, CDR2 FQNEAQ (reference sequence). Trimming at V came to 3 bases and at J to 0 bases, leaving 0 bases not matched to a gene. DNA for the CDR3: TGTGCCAGCAGCTTGGGACAGGCGAACACCGGGGAGCTGTTTTTT. Protein: CASSLGQANTGELFF.

The J gene is TRBJ2-6, the V gene TRBV27; tentatively, D is TRBD1 (6 bases). Per germline, CDR1 MNHEY and CDR2 SMNVEV (reference sequence). The CDR3 is 17 residues long. The V end was cut by 6 bases, the J end by 2 bases, with 17 bases between. CDR3 sequence: CASSSLPAGAGANVLTF. CDR3 nucleotide sequence: TGTGCCAGCAGCTCCCTCCCGGCAGGGGCTGGGGCCAACGTCCTGACTTTC.

This rearrangement joins TRBV7-2 to TRBJ2-2; possibly TRBD2 for D (5 bases). This CDR3 region has 15 residues. Trimming removed 1 base at V and 1 base at J, with 7 bases between. CDR1 SGHTA and CDR2 FQGNSA come from the germline V gene. The CDR3 spells CASSLGGMNTGELFF. The CDR3 DNA is TGTGCCAGCAGCTTAGGAGGGATGAACACCGGGGAGCTGTTTTTT.

The chain combines TRBV12-3 or TRBV12-4 with TRBJ2-7, with 7 bases that match TRBD2. V gave up 5 bases and J gave up 5 bases; unmatched junction bases: 6. The CDR3 covers 13 residues. CDR3 sequence reads: CASSLGGRHEQYF. DNA for the CDR3: TGTGCCAGCAGTCTGGGAGGGAGGCACGAGCAGTACTTC.

The rearrangement joins TRBV14 to TRBJ2-1, with a weak D call TRBD2 (6 bases). The V and J ends lost 1 base and 6 bases respectively, with 13 bases between them. The CDR3 sequence is 15 residues long. Germline loops: CDR1 SGHDN, CDR2 FVKESK. The CDR3 sequence: CASSQGLVVSNEQFF. For the CDR3, the DNA is TGTGCCAGCAGCCAAGGACTAGTTGTTTCCAATGAGCAGTTCTTC.

The chain carries TRBV2 and TRBJ1-2; TRBD1 matches at 11 bases. CDR3 size: 14 residues. V lost 6 bases and J lost 4; bases outside the gene matches: 4. Per the germline V gene, CDR1 is SNHLY and CDR2 is FYNNEI. CDR3 DNA sequence: TGTGCCAGCAGACCTGGGACAGGGGGCTATGGCTACACCTTC. The encoded protein is CASRPGTGGYGYTF.

This clone was counted a single time. The chain couples TRBV7-3 to TRBJ1-5, with D maybe TRBD1 (6 bases). The V end lost 2 bases, the J end lost 2 bases, and 19 bases lay between the germline ends. Germline V gives CDR1 SGHTA, CDR2 FQGTGA. There are 18 residues in the CDR3. The DNA of the CDR3 is TGTGCCAGCAGCTTACCCGCGCAGGGGCTTGATGGCAATCAGCCCCAGCATTTT. Its protein product is CASSLPAQGLDGNQPQHF. Full variable domain (missing parts from reference TRBV7-3 and TRBJ1-5): GAGVSQTPSNKVTEKGKYVELRCDPISGHTALYWYRQSLGQGPEFLIYFQGTGAADDSGLPNDRFFAVRPEGSVSTLKIQRTERGDSAVYLCASSLPAQGLDGNQPQHFGDGTRLSIL.

The gene calls are TRBV11-3 and TRBJ2-7; D possibly corresponds to TRBD1 (5 bases). Looked up from germline, CDR1 is SGHNT and CDR2 is YENEEA. The CDR3 contains 16 residues. The germline V and J ends were trimmed by 0 bases and 3 bases, with 15 bases remaining between them. The CDR3 is CASSLDRSRASYEQYF. CDR3 nucleotides: TGTGCCAGCAGCTTAGACCGCAGCAGGGCCAGCTACGAGCAGTACTTC. Drawing the rest from reference TRBV11-3 and TRBJ2-7, the complete variable domain is EAGVVQSPRYKIIEKKQPVAFWCNPISGHNTLYWYLQNLGQGPELLIRYENEEAVDDSQLPKDRFSAERLKGVDSTLKIQPAELGDSAVYLCASSLDRSRASYEQYFGPGTRLTVT.